A selection of T cell receptor beta chains follows, all from one sample in a study of T-cell memory formation after mild COVID-19. TCRdb ran MiXCR on the 5' RACE reads and lists one entry per CDR3 protein. The sample has 250,000 to 300,000 distinct CDR3 sequences; 15% to 20% are singletons. Material for sequencing was PBMCs or a T cell subset sorted from them (not recorded which). Receptors originate from a man between 18 and 35 years old who had mild COVID-19 (a few samples of this study predate the infection). Cell type and time point are not known. CDR3s include the opening cysteine and the closing phenylalanine or tryptophan. The D gene is left open where the match is weak. Expanded clones are given a class, and other clones once, few, many or no size at all.

D gene,J gene,V gene,clone size,CDR3 protein,CDR3 DNA
-,TRBJ2-2,TRBV29-1,-,CSVEGLFAGELFF,TGCAGCGTTGAGGGACTGTTCGCCGGGGAGCTGTTTTTT
-,TRBJ2-7,TRBV7-8,many,CASSLVLGAEQYF,TGTGCCAGCAGCTTAGTACTTGGGGCCGAGCAGTACTTC
TRBD1,TRBJ2-1,TRBV6-2/TRBV6-3,few,CASRPDRGVSYNEQFF,TGTGCCAGCAGACCCGACAGGGGGGTATCCTACAATGAGCAGTTCTTC
-,TRBJ2-2,TRBV7-9,-,CASSAGQNTGELFF,TGTGCCAGCAGCGCGGGACAGAACACCGGGGAGCTGTTTTTT
-,TRBJ1-2,TRBV5-5,few,CASSRQDANYGYTF,TGTGCCAGCAGCCGTCAGGACGCGAACTATGGCTACACCTTC
TRBD1,TRBJ1-5,TRBV7-9,few,CASSLGAGTGRGQPQHF,TGTGCCAGCAGCTTGGGGGCCGGGACAGGGAGGGGTCAGCCCCAGCATTTT
-,TRBJ1-1,TRBV7-9,-,CASSTGPSRDSPWDTEAFF,TGTGCCAGCAGCACCGGACCAAGCCGCGACAGCCCGTGGGACACTGAAGCTTTCTTT
TRBD1,TRBJ1-6,TRBV6-2/TRBV6-3,-,CASSPTAGGWNSPLHF,TGTGCCAGCAGTCCCACGGCAGGGGGCTGGAATTCACCCCTCCACTTT
-,TRBJ2-7,TRBV2,-,CASSEEVDSQYF,TGTGCCAGCAGTGAAGAGGTGGACAGCCAGTACTTC
-,TRBJ2-2,TRBV5-6,-,CASSLLAGWDTGELFF,TGTGCCAGCAGCTTGTTGGCAGGGTGGGACACCGGGGAGCTGTTTTTT
-,TRBJ2-3,TRBV7-9,-,CASSPRPDTQYF,TGTGCCAGCAGTCCACGACCAGATACGCAGTATTTT
-,TRBJ2-7,TRBV6-5,few,CASHAGGSLHEQYF,TGTGCCAGTCACGCCGGGGGATCCCTACACGAGCAGTACTTC
-,TRBJ2-3,TRBV11-2,few,CASSPAQGEWTDTQYF,TGTGCCAGCAGCCCGGCCCAGGGAGAATGGACAGATACGCAGTATTTT